The present T cell receptor beta chain was sequenced within a study of blood T cell repertoires in COVID-19. V was clipped by 1 base and J by 4 bases; unmatched bases: 5. The CDR3 has 16 amino acids. The germline V gene encodes CDR1 LGHNA and CDR2 YSLEER. Some clones are missing from TCRdb's copy, which holds only in-frame ones; the method was immunoSEQ multiplex PCR. This table holds over 150,000 clones, around 84% found once. The chain is built from TRBV4-3 and TRBJ2-3; 10 bases map to TRBD2. This clonotype originated in a middle-aged man with acute or convalescent COVID-19. The sequencing sample was made of peripheral blood. CDR3 coding DNA: TGCGCCAGCAGCCAAGGGGCCAGCGGGAGGGCAGATACGCAGTATTTT. Amino acid sequence: CASSQGASGRADTQYF.